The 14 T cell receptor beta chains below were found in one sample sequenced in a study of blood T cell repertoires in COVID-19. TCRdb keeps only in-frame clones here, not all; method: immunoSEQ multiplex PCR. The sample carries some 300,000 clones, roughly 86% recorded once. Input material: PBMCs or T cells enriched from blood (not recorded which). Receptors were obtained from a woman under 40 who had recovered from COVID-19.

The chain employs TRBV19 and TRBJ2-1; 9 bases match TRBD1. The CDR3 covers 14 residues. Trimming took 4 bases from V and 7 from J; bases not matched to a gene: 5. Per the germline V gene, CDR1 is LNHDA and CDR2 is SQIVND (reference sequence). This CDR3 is CASSRDREGNEQFF. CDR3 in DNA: TGTGCCAGTAGTAGGGACAGGGAGGGAAATGAGCAGTTCTTC.

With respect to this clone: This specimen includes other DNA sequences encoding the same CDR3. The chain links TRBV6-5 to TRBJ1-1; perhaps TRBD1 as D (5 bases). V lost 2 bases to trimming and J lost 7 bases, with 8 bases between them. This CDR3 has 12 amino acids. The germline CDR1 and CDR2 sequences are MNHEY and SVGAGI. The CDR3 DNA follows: TGTGCCAGCAGTTACCGGCAGGGTGAAGCTTTCTTT. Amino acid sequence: CASSYRQGEAFF.

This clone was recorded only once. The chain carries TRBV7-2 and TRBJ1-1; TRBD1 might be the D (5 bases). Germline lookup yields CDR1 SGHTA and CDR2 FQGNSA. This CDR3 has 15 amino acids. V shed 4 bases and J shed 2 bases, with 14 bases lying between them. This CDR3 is CASSSVGAGNTEAFF. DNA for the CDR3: TGTGCCAGCAGCTCCGTAGGGGCAGGTAACACTGAAGCTTTCTTT.

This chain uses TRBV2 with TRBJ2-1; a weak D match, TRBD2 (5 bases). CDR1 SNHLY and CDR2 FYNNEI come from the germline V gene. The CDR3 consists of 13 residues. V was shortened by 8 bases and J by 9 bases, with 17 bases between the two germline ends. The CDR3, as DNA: TGTGCCAGCGTTCTGGACTTCTCGAGTGAGCAGTTCTTC. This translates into CASVLDFSSEQFF.

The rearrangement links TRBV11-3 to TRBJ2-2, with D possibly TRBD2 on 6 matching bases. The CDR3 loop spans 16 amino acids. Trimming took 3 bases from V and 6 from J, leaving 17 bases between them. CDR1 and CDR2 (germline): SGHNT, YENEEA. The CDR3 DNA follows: TGTGCCAGCAGCTTTTCTGCGGGATTGGCCGCCGGGGAGCTGTTTTTT. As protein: CASSFSAGLAAGELFF.

Here the CDR3 DNA reads TGTGCCAGCTCGAAAGACACTTCTCGCACCGGGGAGCTGTTTTTT. This encodes CASSKDTSRTGELFF. The chain has TRBV18 and TRBJ2-2; D remains unclear. V lost 6 bases and J 4 bases, leaving 15 bases between the germline ends. The CDR3 length is 15 residues. Germline loops: CDR1 KGHSH, CDR2 LQKENI.

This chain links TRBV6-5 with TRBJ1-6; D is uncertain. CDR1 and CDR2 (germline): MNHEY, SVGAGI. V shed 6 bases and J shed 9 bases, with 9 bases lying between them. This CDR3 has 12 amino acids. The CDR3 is CASSSGSSPLHF. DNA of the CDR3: TGTGCCAGCAGCTCCGGGAGTTCACCCCTCCACTTT.

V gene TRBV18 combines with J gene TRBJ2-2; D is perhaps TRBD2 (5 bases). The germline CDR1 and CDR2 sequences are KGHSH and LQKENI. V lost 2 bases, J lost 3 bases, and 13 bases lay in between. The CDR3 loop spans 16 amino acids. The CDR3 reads CASSPRSGRDTGELFF. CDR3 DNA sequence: TGTGCCAGCTCACCAAGAAGTGGGCGGGACACCGGGGAGCTGTTTTTT. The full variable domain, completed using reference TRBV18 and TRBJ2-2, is NAGVMQNPRHLVRRRGQEARLRCSPMKGHSHVYWYRQLPEEGLKFMVYLQKENIIDESGMPKERFSAEFPKEGPSILRIQQVVRGDSAAYFCASSPRSGRDTGELFFGEGSRLTVL.

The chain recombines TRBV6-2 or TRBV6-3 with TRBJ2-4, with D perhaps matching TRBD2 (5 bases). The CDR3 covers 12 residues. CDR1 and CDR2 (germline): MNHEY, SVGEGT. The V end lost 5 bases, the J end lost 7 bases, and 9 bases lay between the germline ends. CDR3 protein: CASSPGNNIQYF. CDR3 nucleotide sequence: TGTGCCAGCAGTCCCGGGAATAACATTCAGTACTTC.

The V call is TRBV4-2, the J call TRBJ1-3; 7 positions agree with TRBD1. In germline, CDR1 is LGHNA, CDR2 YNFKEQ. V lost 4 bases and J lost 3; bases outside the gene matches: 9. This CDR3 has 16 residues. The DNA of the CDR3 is TGTGCCAGCAGCCCGGACAGGACTACTCGTGGAAACACCATATATTTT. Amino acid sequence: CASSPDRTTRGNTIYF.

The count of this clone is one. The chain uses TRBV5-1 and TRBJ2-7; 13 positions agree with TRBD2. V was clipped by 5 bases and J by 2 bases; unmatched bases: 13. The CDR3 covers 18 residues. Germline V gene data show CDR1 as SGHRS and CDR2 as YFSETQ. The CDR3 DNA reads TGCGCCAGCAGGTTAACTAGCGGGAGGGCCTTTCTTACCTACGAGCAGTACTTC. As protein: CASRLTSGRAFLTYEQYF. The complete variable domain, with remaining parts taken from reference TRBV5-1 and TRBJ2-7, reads KAGVTQTPRYLIKTRGQQVTLSCSPISGHRSVSWYQQTPGQGLQFLFEYFSETQRNKGNFPGRFSGRQFSNSRSEMNVSTLELGDSALYLCASRLTSGRAFLTYEQYFGPGTRLTVT.

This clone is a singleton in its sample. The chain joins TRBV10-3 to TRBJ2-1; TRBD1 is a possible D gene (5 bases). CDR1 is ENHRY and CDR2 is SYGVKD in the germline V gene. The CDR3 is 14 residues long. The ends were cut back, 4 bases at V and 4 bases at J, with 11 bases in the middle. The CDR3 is CAISAGKLYNEQFF. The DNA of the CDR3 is TGTGCCATCAGTGCAGGGAAGCTGTACAATGAGCAGTTCTTC.

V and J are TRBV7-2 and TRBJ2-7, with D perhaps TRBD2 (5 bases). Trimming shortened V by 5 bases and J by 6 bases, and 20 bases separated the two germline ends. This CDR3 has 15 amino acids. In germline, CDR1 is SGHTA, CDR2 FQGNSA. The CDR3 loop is CASSLMKDWSLEQYF. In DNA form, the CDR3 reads TGTGCCAGCAGCCTAATGAAGGACTGGAGCCTCGAGCAGTACTTC.

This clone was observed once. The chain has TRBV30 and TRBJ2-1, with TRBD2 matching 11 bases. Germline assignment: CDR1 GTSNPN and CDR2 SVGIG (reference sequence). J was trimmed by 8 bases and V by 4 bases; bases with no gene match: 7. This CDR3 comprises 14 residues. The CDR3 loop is CAWIAGGIGDEQFF. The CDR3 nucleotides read TGTGCCTGGATAGCGGGAGGGATCGGCGATGAGCAGTTCTTC.